These 25 T cell receptor beta chains came from one sample sequenced in a study of human T cells and chemical hapten exposure. MiXCR, applied by TCRdb to the RACE reads, yields one record per CDR3 protein. The table has approximately 79,000 distinct CDR3 sequences, 8.5% to 9% seen once. Time point specified: pre-sensitization, week 0. Treatment described: therapeutic diphenylcyclopropenone sensitization with weekly scalp DPC. The specimen was whole blood, collected in connection with sensitization to the hapten diphenylcyclopropenone (DPC). These receptors were taken from a man aged 35 to 55 with alopecia areata. Some clones in this sample may be carry-over from other donors' samples.

The chain uses TRBV4-2 and TRBJ1-2; TRBD1 matches at 7 bases. The CDR3 has 16 amino acids. J gave up 6 bases and V 0 bases, and 10 bases lay outside the gene matches. Germline CDR1 reads LGHNA; CDR2 reads YNFKEQ. CDR3 residues: CASSQDRQGDDNGYTF. The CDR3 nucleotides are TGTGCCAGCAGCCAAGATCGACAGGGTGACGACAATGGCTACACCTTC.

This clonotype was seen a handful of times. The chain combines TRBV11-1 with TRBJ2-1; 8 bases match TRBD2. V lost 2 bases, J lost 10 bases, and 10 bases stayed unmatched. The CDR3 has 15 residues. Looked up from germline, CDR1 is SGHAT and CDR2 is FQDESV (reference sequence). The CDR3 DNA sequence: TGTGCCAGCAGCTTAAGGGGGGGACTAGTTGACGAGCAGTTCTTC. Protein product: CASSLRGGLVDEQFF.

The V gene is TRBV6-2 or TRBV6-3, the J gene TRBJ2-1; 15 bases agree with TRBD2. Germline-derived CDR1 and CDR2 are MNHEY and SVGEGT. The length of the CDR3 is 21 residues. V was pared by 1 base and J by 0 bases, with 10 bases of the junction left unmatched. The CDR3 nucleotides are TGTGCCAGCAGTTACTTGTCCGGTCGGACTAGCGGGAGGGGCTCCTACAATGAGCAGTTCTTC. This gives the protein CASSYLSGRTSGRGSYNEQFF.

The chain employs TRBV6-1 and TRBJ1-1, with D uncertain. The V and J ends lost 3 bases and 0 bases respectively, with 5 bases between them. The length of the CDR3 is 13 residues. Looked up from germline, CDR1 is MNHNS and CDR2 is SASEGT. This CDR3 reads CASSDLVNTEAFF. In DNA, the CDR3 is TGTGCCAGCAGTGATTTAGTGAACACTGAAGCTTTCTTT.

This clonotype showed up just a few times. The gene calls are TRBV27 and TRBJ2-6; no clear D. The CDR3 is 17 amino acids. From germline, CDR1 is MNHEY and CDR2 SMNVEV (reference sequence). The germline V and J ends were trimmed by 10 bases and 1 base, with 20 bases remaining between them. CDR3 DNA: TGTGCCATCGGGTCTCCACTTTACCCATCTGGGGCCAACGTCCTGACTTTC. This gives the protein CAIGSPLYPSGANVLTF.

V and J are TRBV29-1 and TRBJ1-5; no firm D call. Trimming stripped 0 bases from V and 7 bases from J, with 7 bases between. The CDR3 runs to 12 residues. Per the germline V gene, CDR1 is SQVTM and CDR2 is ANQGSEA. The CDR3 sequence: CSVEDPGQPQHF. CDR3 sequence (DNA): TGCAGCGTTGAAGATCCAGGACAGCCCCAGCATTTT.

This clonotype was seen only a few times. V usage is TRBV7-9 and J usage is TRBJ1-2; D is unresolved. Germline-derived CDR1 and CDR2 are SEHNR and FQNEAQ (reference sequence). The CDR3 totals 12 residues. Trimming pared 0 bases from V and 6 bases from J, leaving 5 bases between. CDR3 region: CASSLAGNGYTF. The CDR3 DNA sequence: TGTGCCAGCAGCTTAGCAGGGAATGGCTACACCTTC.

This clonotype has a handful of counts. The DNA of the CDR3 is TGTGCCAGCAGCCAGGGTACGGACAATGAGCAGTTCTTC. Translation gives CASSQGTDNEQFF. The genes are TRBV3-1 and TRBJ2-1; D remains ambiguous. Between the trimmed V and J ends, which lost 3 bases and 5 bases, there was a span of 8 bases. In germline, CDR1 is LGHDT, CDR2 YNNKEL (reference sequence). The CDR3 is 13 amino acids.

A few counts support this clonotype. V and J are TRBV30 and TRBJ2-7; D unresolved. The V end lost 5 bases, the J end lost 4 bases, and 9 bases lay between the germline ends. This CDR3 region has 11 residues. CDR1 and CDR2 (germline): GTSNPN, SVGIG (reference sequence). The CDR3 coding sequence is TGTGCCTGGGCAAGGGCGTACGAGCAGTACTTC. Protein product: CAWARAYEQYF. The full variable domain, rest sourced from reference TRBV30 and TRBJ2-7, is SQTIHQWPATLVQPVGSPLSLECTVEGTSNPNLYWYRQAAGRGLQLLFYSVGIGQISSEVPQNLSASRPQDRQFILSSKKLLLSDSGFYLCAWARAYEQYFGPGTRLTVT.

This clonotype was detected a few times. At one of its ends the junction is not consistent with the germline gene, which may arise from a read error. The chain recombines TRBV11-2 with TRBJ1-2; D not resolved. Germline-derived CDR1 and CDR2 are SGHAT and FQNNGV. This CDR3 is 16 amino acids long. CDR3 nucleotides: TGTGCCAGCAGCGATGTTTCGGTGTACGGCCCTACCATCTTCGCCTTC. Its translation is CASSDVSVYGPTIFAF.

Relative to its sample, this clonotype is medium-sized. V is TRBV7-2 and J is TRBJ1-5; D gene unclear. V was pared by 0 bases and J by 4 bases, with 10 bases between. The CDR3 covers 15 residues. Per the germline V gene, CDR1 is SGHTA and CDR2 is FQGNSA. The DNA of the CDR3 is TGTGCCAGCAGCTTAGCAGGCTGGGAAAATCAGCCCCAGCATTTT. It is translated as CASSLAGWENQPQHF. Based on the CDR3 plus reference TRBV7-2 and TRBJ1-5, the full variable domain is GAGVSQSPSNKVTEKGKDVELRCDPISGHTALYWYRQSLGQGLEFLIYFQGNSAPDKSGLPSDRFSAERTGGSVSTLTIQRTQQEDSAVYLCASSLAGWENQPQHFGDGTRLSIL.

This chain uses TRBV9 with TRBJ2-7; possibly TRBD2 for D (6 bases). The V gene's germline CDR1 is SGDLS and CDR2 YYNGEE. Between the trimmed V and J ends, which lost 4 bases and 2 bases, there was a span of 13 bases. This CDR3 has 14 amino acids. The CDR3 reads CASSPRDSTYEQYV. As DNA, the CDR3 is TGTGCCAGCAGCCCCCGGGACTCAACCTACGAGCAGTACGTC.

This clonotype was seen a handful of times. The chain employs TRBV12-3 or TRBV12-4 and TRBJ2-1; TRBD2 matches at 10 bases. The CDR3 extends over 15 amino acids. V gave up 8 bases and J gave up 4 bases; unmatched junction bases: 8. CDR3 coding DNA: TGTGCCAGCGGACGCTTAGCGGGGGGATACAATGAGCAGTTCTTC. This codes for CASGRLAGGYNEQFF.

This clonotype was counted many times. This chain uses TRBV29-1 with TRBJ2-3; TRBD1 matches 11 bases. The CDR3 sequence is 16 residues long. The germline V gene has CDR1 SQVTM and CDR2 ANQGSEA. Trimming removed 6 bases from V and 4 bases from J; junction bases left unmatched: 12. The DNA of the CDR3 is TGCAGCGTCGAGGACAGGGGGCGGCCTAAGGCAGATACGCAGTATTTT. Amino acid sequence: CSVEDRGRPKADTQYF.

This clonotype was counted many times. This chain connects TRBV6-2 or TRBV6-3 to TRBJ1-1; D gene uncertain. The CDR3 covers 13 residues. Germline CDR1 is MNHEY and CDR2 is SVGEGT. V lost 6 bases and J 0 bases, leaving 8 bases between the germline ends. The CDR3 reads CASSMRMNTEAFF. DNA of the CDR3: TGTGCCAGCAGCATGCGAATGAACACTGAAGCTTTCTTT.

This chain uses TRBV20-1 with TRBJ1-1, with a tentative D call TRBD1 (6 bases). Germline loops: CDR1 DFQATT, CDR2 SNEGSKA (reference sequence). This CDR3 has 17 residues. The V and J ends lost 0 bases and 0 bases respectively, with 17 bases between them. DNA for the CDR3: TGCAGTGCTAGAGATGGTCAGGGGCCAAACATGAACACTGAAGCTTTCTTT. Translating gives CSARDGQGPNMNTEAFF.

This sequence joins TRBV2 and TRBJ2-7; D is possibly TRBD2 (5 bases). Germline V lookup: CDR1 SNHLY, CDR2 FYNNEI. Deletions cut 2 bases from V and 2 bases from J, with 10 bases between. This CDR3 contains 14 residues. This CDR3 reads CASSESGLTYEQYV. The DNA for the CDR3 is TGTGCCAGCAGTGAATCTGGACTGACCTACGAGCAGTACGTC.

This clonotype was seen a few times. The rearrangement joins TRBV7-9 to TRBJ2-3; TRBD2 might be the D (5 bases). This CDR3 is 15 amino acids long. Between the trimmed V and J ends, which lost 5 bases and 4 bases, there was a span of 16 bases. CDR1 is SEHNR, CDR2 FQNEAQ, per germline (reference sequence). CDR3 region: CASSRWATGADTQYF. The DNA for the CDR3 is TGTGCCAGCAGCCGTTGGGCCACCGGGGCAGATACGCAGTATTTT.

This clonotype has just a few counts. The gene calls are TRBV12-3 or TRBV12-4 and TRBJ2-4, with a tentative D call TRBD2 (5 bases). This CDR3 is 17 amino acids long. With 4 bases removed from V and 3 bases from J, the gap between germline ends came to 19 bases. CDR3 in amino acids: CASSSPISTSGKNIQYF. CDR3 bases: TGTGCCAGCAGTTCCCCTATTTCTACTAGTGGCAAAAACATTCAGTACTTC.

This clonotype has ten or more counts. The chain recombines TRBV29-1 with TRBJ2-5; tentatively, D is TRBD1 (5 bases). Germline V gene sequence: CDR1 SQVTM, CDR2 ANQGSEA. There are 13 residues in the CDR3. V lost 0 bases, J lost 1 base, and 6 bases lay in between. The CDR3 region has the DNA TGCAGCGTTGAAGAACAGGTCCAAGAGACCCAGTACTTC. It translates to CSVEEQVQETQYF.

This CDR3 reads CASSSKTATSEQYV. The CDR3 nucleotides read TGTGCCAGCAGCTCGAAGACAGCCACCTCCGAGCAGTACGTC. The V and J genes are TRBV7-2 and TRBJ2-7; possible D gene TRBD1, 5 bases. This CDR3 comprises 14 residues. Looked up from germline, CDR1 is SGHTA and CDR2 is FQGNSA. The V and J ends lost 4 bases and 6 bases respectively, with 16 bases between them.

The chain combines TRBV5-1 with TRBJ2-1; 13 bases match TRBD2. The germline V gene has CDR1 SGHRS and CDR2 YFSETQ. The CDR3 covers 17 residues. With 4 bases clipped from V and 9 bases from J, the junction kept 13 bases outside the gene matches. CDR3 in amino acids: CASSRGVTSGRAAEQFF. CDR3 DNA sequence: TGCGCCAGCAGCCGTGGCGTAACTAGCGGGAGGGCCGCTGAGCAGTTCTTC. The full variable domain, rest sourced from reference TRBV5-1 and TRBJ2-1, is KAGVTQTPRYLIKTRGQQVTLSCSPISGHRSVSWYQQTPGQGLQFLFEYFSETQRNKGNFPGRFSGRQFSNSRSEMNVSTLELGDSALYLCASSRGVTSGRAAEQFFGPGTRLTVL.

The V call is TRBV24-1, the J call TRBJ1-1; perhaps TRBD1 as D (5 bases). This CDR3 spans 14 amino acids. V lost 1 base and J 4 bases, leaving 9 bases between the germline ends. Per germline, CDR1 KGHDR and CDR2 SFDVKD. The CDR3 DNA reads TGTGCCACCAGTGATTTCAAAGGGGCCACTGAAGCTTTCTTT. Its protein product is CATSDFKGATEAFF.

The J gene is TRBJ1-5, the V gene TRBV7-8, with D possibly being TRBD1 (5 bases). Germline-derived CDR1 and CDR2 are SGHVS and FQNEAQ. Trimming removed 2 bases from V and 1 base from J, with 12 bases in between. The CDR3 runs to 16 residues. The CDR3 region has the DNA TGTGCCAGCAGCTTAACAACAGGAACAAGCAATCAGCCCCAGCATTTT. Amino acids: CASSLTTGTSNQPQHF.

The V call is TRBV6-6, the J call TRBJ1-3; unclear D gene. Germline lookup yields CDR1 MNHNY and CDR2 SVGAGI (reference sequence). The CDR3 length is 14 residues. Trimming left V 5 bases short and J 0 bases short, with 8 bases between. The CDR3 coding sequence is TGTGCCAGCAGTGGCATCTCCTCTGGAAACACCATATATTTT. Translating gives CASSGISSGNTIYF.